The present TCR beta chain was sequenced within a study of blood T cell repertoires in COVID-19. Whole-study context: Samples of COVID-19 (acute and convalescent) were obtained from the United States, Italy and Spain. The cDNA or gDNA used as material had been derived from T cells, B-cell-depleted T cells, or PBMCs.

The authors' processing: Amplification of reference gene primers was used by the study to estimate nucleated cell counts. The table came from immunoSEQ multiplex PCR; TCRdb's copy has only in-frame clones and leaves some out. V, J and clone size reflect that table, while D and trimming were determined from the DNA. The repertoire has some 390,000 clones, 89% of them found once; the top ten carry 1.5% to 1.9%. Seattle's cohort entered during active infection and was followed longitudinally. The germline CDR1 and CDR2 sequences are SGDLS and YYNGEE. CDR3 length equals 15 residues. V was clipped by 0 bases and J by 3 bases, with 10 bases between them.

The chain is built from TRBV9 and TRBJ2-1, with D perhaps TRBD2 (5 bases). Sequencing used peripheral blood. The sequence derives from a woman aged 40 to 50 with COVID-19, enrolled during active disease. The CDR3 DNA sequence: TGTGCCAGCAGCGTAGCTCAGCGGAACTACAATGAGCAGTTCTTC. It specifies CASSVAQRNYNEQFF.